This T cell receptor beta chain emerged from a study of T cells in Graves' hyperthyroidism and ophthalmopathy. General study results and limits: Stable hyperthyroidism was separated from ophthalmopathy by a model based on 13 V-J features. Most clonotypes expanded in the thyroid (above 0.001) were also present in blood.

Patients aged 18 to 65 had newly diagnosed hyperthyroidism of under 2 months' duration. Out of approximately 9.9 ml of fresh peripheral blood came the PBMCs. This clonotype showed up just a few times. Its antigen is unidentified. V dropped 0 bases and J dropped 5 bases, with 10 bases sitting between them. This CDR3 comprises 14 residues. Germline CDR1 is MNHEY and CDR2 is SVGEGT. RNA transcripts served as the template for amplifying TCR beta CDR3 regions. The primer set for the first-round RT-PCR of the TCR CDR3 was HTBI. TCRdb reprocessed the multiplex PCR reads via MiXCR and lists one record per CDR3 protein. The sample has 380,000 or so distinct CDR3 sequences, about 13% seen once.

The J gene is TRBJ1-1, the V gene TRBV6-2 or TRBV6-3, with D perhaps TRBD1 (5 bases). The sample taken for sequencing was blood. The TCR comes from a young man with Graves' hyperthyroidism that later progressed to Graves' ophthalmopathy. The CDR3 bases are TGTGCCAGCAGTTACTCGTTCGGGACTACTGAAGCTTTCTTT. This sequence encodes CASSYSFGTTEAFF.